Given below is one TCR beta chain in context. Which antigen it targets is not known. No base-level quality is on record; no much larger clone is a single base apart. The entry originates in a study of control samples from healthy donors and cancer patients (dated by TCRdb to 2020 to 2021). Library method: the immunoSEQ multiplex PCR assay. The immuneACCESS repertoire file appears here via TCRdb, limited to in-frame rearrangements. These files lack a portion of the clones; in checked studies, under half of the deficit traces to unresolved V genes, and the cause of the others is not known. The sample table records around 120,000 clones; approximately 90% of these occur just once. 2.3% of the sample is held by the ten biggest clonotypes. This sequence originates from a woman in her sixties or seventies in good health. Sample: blood.

This receptor carries the CDR3 CATSLDRASDTQYF. The sequenced DNA is TGTGCCACTAGCTTGGACAGGGCCAGCGATACGCAGTATTTT. The sequence joins TRBV10-3 to TRBJ2-3, and 8 bases in between align with TRBD1. V ends up 10 bases short and J 6 bases short, with an unmatched junction base count of 12. Reading the germline V gene gives CDR1 ENHRY and CDR2 SYGVKD. The CDR3 contains 14 residues, cysteine and phenylalanine counted. Only the CDR3 portion is preserved as DNA: 42 bases, with reading frame beginning at the first base.